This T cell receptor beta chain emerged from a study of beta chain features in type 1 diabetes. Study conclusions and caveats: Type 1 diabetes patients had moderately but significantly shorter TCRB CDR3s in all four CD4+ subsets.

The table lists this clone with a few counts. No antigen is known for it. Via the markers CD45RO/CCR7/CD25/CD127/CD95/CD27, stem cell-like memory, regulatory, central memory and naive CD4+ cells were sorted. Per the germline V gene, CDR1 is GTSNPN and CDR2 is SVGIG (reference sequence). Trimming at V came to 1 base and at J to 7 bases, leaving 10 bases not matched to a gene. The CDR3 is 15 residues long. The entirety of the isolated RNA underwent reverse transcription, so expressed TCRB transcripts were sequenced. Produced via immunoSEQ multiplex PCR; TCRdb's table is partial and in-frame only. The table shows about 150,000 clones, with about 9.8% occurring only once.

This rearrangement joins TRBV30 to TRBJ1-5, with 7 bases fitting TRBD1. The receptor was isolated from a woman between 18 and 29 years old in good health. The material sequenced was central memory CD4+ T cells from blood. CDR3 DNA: TGTGCCTGGAGTGCCCAGACAGGGTTGCGGCAGCCCCAGCATTTT. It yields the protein CAWSAQTGLRQPQHF. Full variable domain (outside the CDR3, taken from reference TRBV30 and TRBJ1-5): SQTIHQWPATLVQPVGSPLSLECTVEGTSNPNLYWYRQAAGRGLQLLFYSVGIGQISSEVPQNLSASRPQDRQFILSSKKLLLSDSGFYLCAWSAQTGLRQPQHFGDGTRLSIL.